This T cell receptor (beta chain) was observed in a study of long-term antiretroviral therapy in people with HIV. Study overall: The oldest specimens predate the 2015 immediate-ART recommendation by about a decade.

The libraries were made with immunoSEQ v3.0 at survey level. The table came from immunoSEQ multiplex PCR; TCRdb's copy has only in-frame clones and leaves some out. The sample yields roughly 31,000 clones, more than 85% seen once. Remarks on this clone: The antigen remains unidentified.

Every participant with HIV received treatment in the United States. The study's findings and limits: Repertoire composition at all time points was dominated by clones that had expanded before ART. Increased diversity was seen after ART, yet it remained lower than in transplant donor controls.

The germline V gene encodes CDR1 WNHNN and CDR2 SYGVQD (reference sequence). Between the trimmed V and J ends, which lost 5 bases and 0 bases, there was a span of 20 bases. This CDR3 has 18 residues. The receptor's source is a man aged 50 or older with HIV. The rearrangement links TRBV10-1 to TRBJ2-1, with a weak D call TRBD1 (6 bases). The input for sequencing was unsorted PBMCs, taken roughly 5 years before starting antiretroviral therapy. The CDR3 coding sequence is TGCGCCAGCAGTTATACATCCCGACAGGCCCGCTCCTACAATGAGCAGTTCTTC. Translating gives CASSYTSRQARSYNEQFF.